A selection of T cell receptor beta chains follows, all from one sample in a study of cytomegalovirus exposure and HLA in healthy donors. Measured with immunoSEQ multiplex PCR; TCRdb has only the in-frame clones, and not every one. This table holds about 90,000 clones, approximately 88% found once. Sequencing was performed on PBMCs. These receptors all come from a man aged 18 to 35 in good health and CMV-seronegative. Both conserved end residues are part of each CDR3. The D gene is left open where the match is weak. For some rows the clone size is stated as once, few or many, or as a class when expanded; others skip it.

>TRBD1|TRBV5-1|TRBJ1-1|-
CASSSRQGWVLRRHENTEAFF
TGCGCCAGCAGCTCTCGACAGGGTTGGGTATTACGTCGACATGAGAACACTGAAGCTTTCTTT
>-|TRBV11-3|TRBJ1-1|-
CASSSAQNTEAFF
TGTGCCAGCAGCTCTGCACAGAACACTGAAGCTTTCTTT
>TRBD1|TRBV28|TRBJ1-1|-
CASSHPGQGPTEAFF
TGTGCCAGCAGTCACCCAGGACAGGGCCCCACTGAAGCTTTCTTT
>TRBD1|TRBV10-3|TRBJ2-7|-
CAISGTGQGAYEQYF
TGTGCCATCAGTGGGACGGGACAGGGGGCCTACGAGCAGTACTTC
>-|TRBV2|TRBJ2-3|-
CASRRGFLVGQWKMYF
TGTGCCAGCCGACGAGGTTTCCTTGTAGGACAGTGGAAAATGTATTTT
>TRBD1|TRBV4-1|TRBJ2-1|-
CASSQDGDSYNEQFF
TGCGCCAGCAGCCAAGATGGGGACAGTTACAATGAGCAGTTCTTC
>TRBD2|TRBV28|TRBJ2-1|-
CASSPLAGVRSEQFF
TGTGCCAGCAGCCCCCTAGCGGGAGTCCGCAGTGAGCAGTTCTTC
>TRBD2|TRBV28|TRBJ2-7|-
CASSLLLSGMNDEQYF
TGTGCCAGCAGTTTGCTGCTCAGCGGGATGAACGACGAGCAGTACTTC
>TRBD2|TRBV27|TRBJ2-7|-
CASSFSGLANEQYF
TGTGCCAGCAGTTTTTCGGGACTAGCGAACGAGCAGTACTTC
>TRBD1|TRBV29-1|TRBJ1-1|-
CSVVTLFTGGYGGNTEAFF
TGCAGCGTTGTTACCCTCTTTACAGGGGGCTACGGAGGGAACACTGAAGCTTTCTTT
>TRBD2|TRBV7-2|TRBJ2-3|-
CASSAGLATDTQYF
TGTGCCAGCAGCGCAGGACTAGCGACAGATACGCAGTATTTT
>-|TRBV5-1|TRBJ2-1|-
CASSLGVGDNEQFF
TGCGCCAGCAGCTTGGGGGTGGGAGACAATGAGCAGTTCTTC
>TRBD2|TRBV7-9|TRBJ2-3|-
CASSLATSGSDTQYF
TGTGCCAGCAGCTTAGCGACTAGCGGGAGTGATACGCAGTATTTT
>TRBD1|TRBV30|TRBJ1-5|-
CAWSAGTGAGGRGNQPQHF
TGTGCCTGGAGTGCGGGGACAGGAGCCGGCGGGCGAGGCAATCAGCCCCAGCATTTT
>-|TRBV19|TRBJ1-5|-
CATKEGILSNQPQHF
TGTGCCACTAAGGAGGGGATTCTCAGCAATCAGCCCCAGCATTTT
>TRBD1|TRBV6-1|TRBJ2-5|few
CASSEASGGQETQYF
TGTGCCAGCAGTGAAGCTTCAGGGGGCCAAGAGACCCAGTACTTC
>-|TRBV11-3|TRBJ2-7|-
CASSRKGGGSEQYF
TGTGCCAGCAGCCGAAAGGGAGGAGGGAGCGAGCAGTACTTC
>-|TRBV2|TRBJ1-2|-
CASSGRGDPGGYTF
TGTGCCAGCAGTGGCCGAGGTGACCCCGGCGGCTACACCTTC
>-|TRBV11-3|TRBJ2-7|-
CASSLGGDAYEQYF
TGTGCCAGCAGCTTAGGCGGGGATGCCTACGAGCAGTACTTC
>-|TRBV10-3|TRBJ1-1|-
CAIRYNTGNTEAFF
TGTGCCATCAGGTACAATACAGGGAACACTGAAGCTTTCTTT
>-|TRBV10-3|TRBJ1-1|-
CAISESGPGRAFF
TGTGCCATCAGTGAGTCGGGGCCAGGGCGGGCTTTCTTT
>-|TRBV6-1|TRBJ2-1|few
CASSNGGIYEQFF
TGTGCCAGCAGTAACGGGGGAATCTATGAGCAGTTCTTC
>TRBD1|TRBV6-1|TRBJ2-7|once
CASSVQGFDEQYF
TGTGCCAGCAGTGTACAGGGGTTCGACGAGCAGTACTTC
>-|TRBV5-4|TRBJ1-1|-
CASSPRQNTEAFF
TGTGCCAGCAGCCCCAGACAGAACACTGAAGCTTTCTTT
>-|TRBV5-1|TRBJ2-3|-
CASTSGGHTDTQYF
TGCGCCAGCACGTCGGGCGGGCACACAGATACGCAGTATTTT
>TRBD1|TRBV5-8|TRBJ2-7|-
CASRGQGYEQYF
TGTGCCAGCAGGGGACAGGGCTACGAGCAGTACTTC
>TRBD2|TRBV29-1|TRBJ2-1|-
CSAPGLAIDEQFF
TGCAGCGCCCCAGGACTAGCGATTGATGAGCAGTTCTTC
>-|TRBV30|TRBJ1-5|-
CAWSVREGNQPQHF
TGTGCCTGGAGTGTACGCGAGGGCAATCAGCCCCAGCATTTT
>TRBD2|TRBV7-3|TRBJ2-7|once
CASSLLAESSYEQYF
TGTGCCAGTAGCCTTCTAGCGGAAAGCTCCTACGAGCAGTACTTC
>TRBD2|TRBV7-9|TRBJ2-1|-
CASSFSGGTSGSNEQFF
TGTGCCAGCAGCTTCTCCGGAGGGACTAGCGGGAGCAATGAGCAGTTCTTC
>TRBD2|TRBV7-2|TRBJ2-1|-
CASSSELAGGVNEQFF
TGTGCCAGCAGCTCGGAATTAGCGGGAGGAGTCAATGAGCAGTTCTTC
>-|TRBV6-5|TRBJ1-1|-
CASSYSANTEAFF
TGTGCCAGCAGTTACTCGGCGAACACTGAAGCTTTCTTT
>TRBD1|TRBV9|TRBJ1-6|-
CASSDRQGTRSPLHF
TGTGCCAGCAGCGACCGACAGGGAACCAGGTCACCCCTCCACTTT
>-|TRBV6-6|TRBJ1-5|-
CASSYYSPLGAQHF
TGTGCCAGCAGTTACTACAGCCCGCTCGGGGCCCAGCATTTT
>TRBD2|TRBV7-9|TRBJ2-7|-
CASSLGGSPYEQYF
TGTGCCAGCAGCTTAGGCGGGAGCCCCTACGAGCAGTACTTC
>TRBD1|TRBV30|TRBJ1-1|-
CAWTSGGNTEAFF
TGTGCCTGGACTTCAGGGGGCAACACTGAAGCTTTCTTT
>TRBD1|TRBV6-5|TRBJ2-7|-
CASSYIQGGEQYF
TGTGCCAGCAGTTATATACAGGGGGGCGAGCAGTACTTC
>-|TRBV6-5|TRBJ1-5|-
CASRPTGNQPQHF
TGTGCCAGCAGACCCACAGGGAATCAGCCCCAGCATTTT
>-|TRBV15|TRBJ1-2|-
CATSRGDTIDYGYTF
TGTGCCACCAGCAGGGGGGACACGATCGACTATGGCTACACCTTC
>-|TRBV2|TRBJ1-2|-
CASTEGRYGYTF
TGTGCCAGCACCGAGGGCCGCTATGGCTACACCTTC
>TRBD1|TRBV18|TRBJ1-5|-
CASSLGQGTQPQHF
TGTGCCAGCTCACTGGGACAGGGTACCCAGCCCCAGCATTTT
>-|TRBV7-9|TRBJ2-2|few
CASSFDSNTGELFF
TGTGCCAGCAGCTTCGACAGCAACACCGGGGAGCTGTTTTTT
>-|TRBV6-1|TRBJ1-5|-
CASTRTGSQPQHF
TGTGCCAGCACCCGAACAGGGAGTCAGCCCCAGCATTTT
>-|TRBV6-5|TRBJ1-2|-
CASSSSHYGYTF
TGTGCCAGCAGTTCGTCCCACTATGGCTACACCTTC
>-|TRBV6-1|TRBJ2-5|-
CASSAGGETQYF
TGTGCCAGCAGTGCTGGGGGGGAGACCCAGTACTTC
>-|TRBV6-1|TRBJ2-6|-
CASSGGAPGANVLTF
TGTGCCAGCAGTGGAGGTGCCCCTGGGGCCAACGTCCTGACTTTC
>TRBD1|TRBV14|TRBJ1-1|-
CASSPDRGTEAFF
TGTGCCAGCAGCCCGGACAGGGGGACTGAAGCTTTCTTT
>TRBD1|TRBV27|TRBJ2-2|-
CATQGTANTGELFF
TGTGCCACCCAGGGGACAGCGAACACCGGGGAGCTGTTTTTT
>-|TRBV7-6|TRBJ2-7|-
CASSLEGQASYEQYF
TGTGCCAGCAGCTTAGAGGGGCAGGCCTCCTACGAGCAGTACTTC
>TRBD2|TRBV9|TRBJ2-1|-
CASSVAGTSYYNEQFF
TGTGCCAGCAGCGTAGCGGGGACTAGCTACTACAATGAGCAGTTCTTC
>TRBD1|TRBV10-2|TRBJ1-1|-
CATLDRGRGTEAFF
TGCGCCACCCTGGACAGGGGAAGGGGCACTGAAGCTTTCTTT
>-|TRBV28|TRBJ1-2|-
CASSLGVGYGYTF
TGTGCCAGCAGTTTAGGAGTTGGTTATGGCTACACCTTC
>-|TRBV29-1|TRBJ2-5|-
CSVVGGVGETQYF
TGCAGCGTCGTAGGCGGGGTAGGGGAGACCCAGTACTTC
>-|TRBV7-9|TRBJ1-2|-
CATSSPAGDGYTF
TGTGCCACCAGCAGTCCAGCGGGGGACGGCTACACCTTC
>TRBD2|TRBV5-1|TRBJ2-5|-
CASSETSMETQYF
TGCGCCAGCAGCGAGACTAGCATGGAGACCCAGTACTTC
>-|TRBV6-5|TRBJ1-3|-
CASSYSGMAGNTIYF
TGTGCCAGCAGTTACTCCGGGATGGCCGGAAACACCATATATTTT
>-|TRBV2|TRBJ2-5|once
CASSFWTTQETQYF
TGTGCCAGCAGTTTCTGGACAACCCAAGAGACCCAGTACTTC